These 27 T cell receptor beta chains were sequenced from one sample in a study of blood T cell repertoires in COVID-19. Assay: immunoSEQ multiplex PCR; the TCRdb copy retains only in-frame clones and omits some. In the table there are some 290,000 clones, about nine tenths of which are singletons. The sequenced sample consisted of peripheral blood. These receptors came from a woman in her fifties or sixties who had recovered from COVID-19.

The V and J genes are TRBV13 and TRBJ2-5; 9 nucleotides align to TRBD2. The V segment lost 5 bases and the J segment 1 base; nucleotides outside the gene matches: 2. The CDR3 sequence is 14 residues long. Germline loops: CDR1 PRHDT, CDR2 FYEKMQ (reference sequence). CDR3 in DNA: TGTGCCAGCAGCAGGCGGGGGGGCCAAGAGACCCAGTACTTC. Amino acid sequence: CASSRRGGQETQYF.

This chain joins TRBV6-5 and TRBJ1-1; 8 nucleotides match TRBD1. Germline values: CDR1 MNHEY, CDR2 SVGAGI. V shed 2 bases and J 4 bases; nucleotides not matched to a gene: 9. This CDR3 has 16 amino acids. The CDR3 nucleotides are TGTGCCAGCAGTTACCCCCCCGGGACAGGTATCACTGAAGCTTTCTTT. It encodes CASSYPPGTGITEAFF.

The gene calls are TRBV19 and TRBJ1-2; D might be TRBD1 (6 bases). Trimming cost V 5 bases and J 8 bases, with 12 bases left between them. This CDR3 is 12 amino acids long. Germline V gene lookup returns CDR1 LNHDA and CDR2 SQIVND (reference sequence). CDR3 residues: CASSPQGRGYTF. In DNA, the CDR3 is TGTGCCAGTAGTCCACAGGGTAGGGGCTACACCTTC.

The chain links TRBV7-2 to TRBJ2-3, with 7 nucleotides matching TRBD2. The CDR3 is 15 residues long. The junction had 6 bases not matched to a gene; V was cut back by 2 bases and J by 4 bases. Per germline, CDR1 SGHTA and CDR2 FQGNSA. The CDR3 loop reads CASSLRSGVPDTQYF. Written as DNA, the CDR3 is TGTGCCAGCAGCTTAAGAAGCGGGGTCCCAGATACGCAGTATTTT.

This clone was detected a few times. CDR3 amino acids: CASSLTRRVYEQYF. The DNA of the CDR3 is TGTGCCAGCAGCTTAACTAGGAGGGTCTACGAGCAGTACTTC. The chain couples TRBV7-3 to TRBJ2-7; D perhaps matches TRBD2 (6 bases). Trimming removed 0 bases at V and 3 bases at J, with 9 bases between. This CDR3 contains 14 residues. Germline-derived CDR1 and CDR2 are SGHTA and FQGTGA.

The V call is TRBV5-1, the J call TRBJ2-2; TRBD2 matches 11 bases. J gave up 7 bases and V 0 bases, and 5 bases lay outside the gene matches. Germline loops: CDR1 SGHRS, CDR2 YFSETQ. The length of the CDR3 is 16 residues. The CDR3 here is CASSLGTSGGLGELFF. The CDR3 coding sequence is TGCGCCAGCAGCTTGGGAACTAGCGGGGGCCTCGGGGAGCTGTTTTTT.

This chain uses TRBV5-1 with TRBJ2-1; 8 nucleotides agree with TRBD2. The V and J ends lost 4 bases and 4 bases, in that order; junction bases with no gene match: 13. Germline-derived CDR1 and CDR2 are SGHRS and YFSETQ. The CDR3 extends over 17 amino acids. The CDR3 loop reads CASSRRRGGLGYNEQFF. The CDR3 DNA sequence: TGCGCCAGCAGCCGTAGACGCGGGGGGCTCGGATACAATGAGCAGTTCTTC.

This chain's CDR3 is CASSRLAGGPGEQFF. The CDR3 coding sequence is TGTGCCAGCAGTCGACTAGCGGGGGGGCCGGGTGAGCAGTTCTTC. The genes are TRBV6-2 or TRBV6-3 and TRBJ2-1; 14 bases match TRBD2. Germline V gene sequence: CDR1 MNHEY, CDR2 SVGEGT. V shed 5 bases and J 9 bases; nucleotides not matched to a gene: 6. The CDR3 loop spans 15 amino acids.

J is TRBJ2-7 and V is TRBV14; TRBD1 might be the D (6 bases). The CDR3 totals 12 residues. Looked up from germline, CDR1 is SGHDN and CDR2 is FVKESK. Trimming removed 4 bases from V and 4 bases from J, with 8 bases in between. The CDR3, as DNA: TGTGCCAGCAGCCCACAGGGATACGAGCAGTACTTC. Protein product: CASSPQGYEQYF.

J is TRBJ2-1 and V is TRBV3-1 (or the pseudogene TRBV3-2), with D possibly matching TRBD2 (6 bases). In germline, CDR1 is LGHDT, CDR2 YNNKEL (reference sequence). V gave up 0 bases and J gave up 6 bases, with 12 bases separating them. The CDR3 has 15 residues. This CDR3 reads CASSQDSGVGNEQFF. In nucleotides, the CDR3 is TGTGCCAGCAGCCAAGATTCGGGAGTAGGCAATGAGCAGTTCTTC.

The rearrangement uses TRBV19 and TRBJ2-3, with TRBD2 identical over 11 bases. CDR3 length equals 16 residues. The J segment lost 5 bases and the V segment lost 1 base, leaving 5 bases of the junction unmatched. Germline V lookup: CDR1 LNHDA, CDR2 SQIVND (reference sequence). The CDR3 nucleotides read TGTGCCAGTAGTATAGTTTTAGCGGGAGGGAGAGATACGCAGTATTTT. It specifies CASSIVLAGGRDTQYF.

The chain uses TRBV7-2 and TRBJ1-2; the D gene is possibly TRBD1 (6 bases). The CDR3 loop spans 17 amino acids. CDR1 is SGHTA, CDR2 FQGNSA, per germline. V dropped 4 bases and J dropped 3 bases, with 21 bases sitting between them. As DNA, the CDR3 is TGTGCCAGCAGCTCTCAATGGGACACCGGGTTGGACTATGGCTACACCTTC. Encoded protein: CASSSQWDTGLDYGYTF.

This rearrangement joins TRBV9 to TRBJ2-3; 9 nucleotides line up with TRBD1. The germline V gene has CDR1 SGDLS and CDR2 YYNGEE. This CDR3 comprises 15 residues. V gave up 2 bases and J gave up 3 bases; unmatched junction bases: 4. As DNA, the CDR3 is TGTGCCAGCAGCGTGGGGACAGGGTGGACAGATACGCAGTATTTT. Encoded protein: CASSVGTGWTDTQYF.

V and J are TRBV27 and TRBJ2-1, with 9 bases that match TRBD2. After removal of 5 bases from V and 2 bases from J, the junction contained 10 bases not matched to a gene. This CDR3 region has 17 residues. The germline CDR1 and CDR2 sequences are MNHEY and SMNVEV (reference sequence). The CDR3 sequence is CASSPYPGLATYNEQFF. CDR3 coding DNA: TGTGCCAGCAGTCCTTACCCGGGACTAGCAACCTACAATGAGCAGTTCTTC.

The chain employs TRBV7-3 and TRBJ2-1; D might be TRBD1 (5 bases). Germline CDR1 and CDR2: SGHTA and FQGTGA. The length of the CDR3 is 16 residues. V gave up 2 bases and J gave up 6 bases, with 17 bases separating them. CDR3 amino acids: CASSLFVAGKSNEQFF. In nucleotides, the CDR3 is TGTGCCAGCAGCTTATTCGTGGCAGGGAAGAGCAATGAGCAGTTCTTC.

V gene TRBV5-4 combines with J gene TRBJ2-3, with 10 bases matching TRBD2. Germline CDR1 SGHNT, CDR2 YYREEE (reference sequence). With 4 bases clipped from V and 5 bases from J, the junction kept 10 bases outside the gene matches. The CDR3 is 16 residues long. The CDR3 is CASSMSRLAGVDTQYF. As DNA, the CDR3 is TGTGCCAGCAGCATGAGCAGGCTAGCGGGGGTAGATACGCAGTATTTT.

The chain uses TRBV30 and TRBJ1-1; unclear D gene. CDR1 is GTSNPN and CDR2 is SVGIG in the germline V gene (reference sequence). The ends were cut back, 2 bases at V and 1 base at J, with 8 bases in the middle. The CDR3 loop spans 13 amino acids. CDR3 in DNA: TGTGCCTGGAGTCCCCAGGCGAACACTGAAGCTTTCTTT. Translating it yields CAWSPQANTEAFF. The full variable domain, rest sourced from reference TRBV30 and TRBJ1-1, is SQTIHQWPATLVQPVGSPLSLECTVEGTSNPNLYWYRQAAGRGLQLLFYSVGIGQISSEVPQNLSASRPQDRQFILSSKKLLLSDSGFYLCAWSPQANTEAFFGQGTRLTVV.

The genes are TRBV28 and TRBJ2-1; 9 bases are a match to TRBD1. Germline V gives CDR1 MDHEN, CDR2 SYDVKM. The CDR3 runs to 15 residues. V lost 6 bases and J lost 3; bases outside the gene matches: 6. For the CDR3, the DNA is TGTGCCAGCAGAATCAGGGACAGGGTCTACAATGAGCAGTTCTTC. Translation gives CASRIRDRVYNEQFF.

The V gene is TRBV9, the J gene TRBJ2-7, with 7 bases matching TRBD1. In germline, CDR1 is SGDLS, CDR2 YYNGEE. V lost 4 bases and J lost 4; bases outside the gene matches: 11. The CDR3 covers 15 residues. CDR3 loop: CASSPQPTGPYEQYF. In DNA form, the CDR3 reads TGTGCCAGCAGCCCCCAGCCGACAGGGCCTTACGAGCAGTACTTC.

This chain uses TRBV7-2 with TRBJ2-1, with 7 positions matching TRBD1. The CDR3 is 14 amino acids. The V gene end was trimmed by 7 bases and the J gene end by 3 bases; junction bases not matched to a gene: 6. CDR1 and CDR2 (germline): SGHTA, FQGNSA. CDR3 in amino acids: CASTPGQHYNEQFF. The CDR3 nucleotides are TGTGCCAGCACCCCGGGACAGCACTACAATGAGCAGTTCTTC.

The DNA of the CDR3 is TGTGCCAGCAGTTTGGGGACAGGGCATCAGCCCCAGCATTTT. Translation gives CASSLGTGHQPQHF. The gene calls are TRBV27 and TRBJ1-5, with 9 bases identical to TRBD1. CDR1 and CDR2 (germline): MNHEY, SMNVEV (reference sequence). The V and J ends lost 3 bases and 5 bases, in that order; junction bases with no gene match: 2. There are 14 residues in the CDR3.

The V and J genes are TRBV5-1 and TRBJ1-1, with 7 bases lining up with TRBD1. Germline V gene data show CDR1 as SGHRS and CDR2 as YFSETQ. V trimming: 4 bases; J trimming: 0 bases; junction bases outside the gene matches: 6. There are 15 residues in the CDR3. The CDR3 coding sequence is TGCGCCAGCAGCCTGGCGACAGGGTTGAACACTGAAGCTTTCTTT. As protein: CASSLATGLNTEAFF.

The rearrangement uses TRBV18 and TRBJ1-1; TRBD1 matches 8 bases. This CDR3 is built from 17 residues. Germline CDR1 and CDR2: KGHSH and LQKENI. V trimming: 3 bases; J trimming: 4 bases; junction bases outside the gene matches: 13. The CDR3 DNA sequence: TGTGCCAGCTCACCCAGCCGACAGGGGATGAAGGCCACTGAAGCTTTCTTT. Amino acids: CASSPSRQGMKATEAFF. The full variable domain, with the rest looked up from reference TRBV18 and TRBJ1-1, is NAGVMQNPRHLVRRRGQEARLRCSPMKGHSHVYWYRQLPEEGLKFMVYLQKENIIDESGMPKERFSAEFPKEGPSILRIQQVVRGDSAAYFCASSPSRQGMKATEAFFGQGTRLTVV.

J is TRBJ2-5 and V is TRBV29-1, with TRBD2 identical over 9 bases. The CDR3 covers 14 residues. CDR1 is SQVTM and CDR2 is ANQGSEA in the germline V gene. The V segment lost 3 bases and the J segment 4 bases; nucleotides outside the gene matches: 6. For the CDR3, the DNA is TGCAGCGTTGATTGGACTAGCGTCCGAGAGACCCAGTACTTC. Translated: CSVDWTSVRETQYF.

The rearrangement uses TRBV7-6 and TRBJ2-3, with TRBD2 matching over 10 bases. The CDR3 length is 16 residues. Germline-derived CDR1 and CDR2 are SGHVS and FNYEAQ. J was trimmed by 1 base and V by 6 bases; bases with no gene match: 7. CDR3 sequence reads: CASSPLAGAGTDTQYF. Here the CDR3 DNA reads TGTGCCAGCAGTCCTCTAGCGGGAGCCGGCACAGATACGCAGTATTTT.

The rearrangement joins TRBV9 to TRBJ2-1, with 8 bases that match TRBD1. CDR3 length: 15 residues. Germline trimming cut 0 bases from V and 5 bases from J; bases unmatched to any gene: 4. Germline CDR1 is SGDLS and CDR2 is YYNGEE. The CDR3 protein is CASSVGTGLHNEQFF. DNA of the CDR3: TGTGCCAGCAGCGTAGGGACAGGGTTACACAATGAGCAGTTCTTC.

The chain recombines TRBV19 with TRBJ1-4; 7 positions match TRBD1. The CDR3 has 16 amino acids. Germline trimming cut 8 bases from V and 7 bases from J; bases unmatched to any gene: 16. Germline V CDR1 and CDR2: LNHDA, SQIVND (reference sequence). CDR3 nucleotides: TGTGCCAGTTTTCCCCACTCCGGACAGGATAGTGAAAAACTGTTTTTT. This sequence encodes CASFPHSGQDSEKLFF.